This T cell receptor beta chain was retrieved from a study of T cell responses to AZD1222 COVID-19 vaccine. Study results and caveats: Close to half of all spike-specific TCRs reportedly target regions of the variants that are unmutated. Clonal diversity may have been underestimated, and the donors were mostly white British, with more females than males. Sampling captured repertoires only after the peak T cell response.

Germline CDR1 SGHKS, CDR2 YYEKEE (reference sequence). V was trimmed by 4 bases and J by 4 bases, leaving 15 bases between them. This CDR3 region has 14 residues. Second-dose timings of about 4 or about 12 weeks were pooled. The repertoire was sequenced with immunoSEQ multiplex PCR; TCRdb's copy has only in-frame clones and lacks some. The sample consists of about 140,000 clones, 90% to 95% of them appearing once. As to this clone: Its specificity is unknown.

This receptor was taken from an adult who received the AZD1222 COVID-19 vaccine. The chain has TRBV5-5 and TRBJ2-7; D gene ambiguous. The sample was peripheral blood, taken 28 days after the second AZD1222 dose. This CDR3 is CASSVSTSGYEQYF. Written as DNA, the CDR3 is TGTGCCAGCAGCGTCTCCACCTCAGGATACGAGCAGTACTTC.